These T cell receptor beta chains were read from a single sample in a study of tumor and adjacent non-tumor tissue in lung cancer. TCRdb re-analysed the multiplex PCR reads in MiXCR, keeping a single row per CDR3 protein. Of tens of thousands of distinct CDR3 sequences detected, roughly 67% appear once; the ten largest clones hold approximately 28%. The sequenced sample consisted of distant non-tumor lung tissue. The receptor source for this set is an older woman with non-small cell lung cancer. Both conserved end residues are part of each CDR3. Fields, in order: J gene, D gene, V gene, clone size, CDR3 protein, CDR3 DNA. The D gene is left open where the match is weak. Not all rows give a size; the values are once, few, many and, for expanded clones, a class.

>TRBJ2-5|NA|TRBV29-1|NA
CGVHQEAQYF
TGCGGCGTGCACCAAGAGGCCCAGTACTTC
>TRBJ2-2|NA|TRBV5-1|NA
CASSLVGNTGELFF
TGCGCCAGCAGCTTGGTCGGGAACACCGGGGAGCTGTTTTTT
>TRBJ1-2|NA|TRBV29-1|NA
CSVLHRDSASFDWDYTF
TGCAGCGTCCTCCACCGGGACTCAGCCTCCTTCGACTGGGACTACACATTC
>TRBJ1-5|NA|TRBV6-1|NA
CTSSLQGRQPPHF
TGTACAAGCAGTCTCCAGGGGAGGCAGCCCCCACATTTT
>TRBJ2-2|NA|TRBV5-4|NA
CASSPNTGMGNTGELLF
TGTGCCAGCAGCCCTAACACCGGGATGGGGAACACCGGGGAGCTGTTGTTT
>TRBJ2-5|NA|TRBV29-1|few
CSVDRQQETQYF
TGCAGTGTTGATCGGCAGCAAGAGACCCAGTACTTC
>TRBJ2-4|NA|TRBV12-3/TRBV12-4|NA
CASSLRQQNTQYF
TGTGCTAGCAGTTTAAGGCAGCAAAACACTCAGTACTTC
>TRBJ1-1|TRBD1|TRBV10-3|many
CAIKNDRGNTEAFF
TGTGCCATCAAGAACGACAGGGGCAACACTGAAGCTTTCTTT
>TRBJ1-4|NA|TRBV7-9|NA
CASSLDGGFLEKLFF
TGTGCCAGCAGCTTAGACGGGGGGTTTCTTGAAAAACTGTTTTTT
>TRBJ2-6|TRBD1|TRBV4-1|NA
CASSRNQDRGSGANILTF
TGCGCCAGCAGCCGAAATCAGGACAGGGGCTCTGGGGCCAACATCCTGACTTTC
>TRBJ2-3|NA|TRBV5-8|many
CASSSTEEAQYF
TGTGCCAGCAGCTCCACTGAAGAGGCGCAGTATTTT
>TRBJ2-5|NA|TRBV2|NA
CASGEYLGTQYF
TGTGCCAGCGGAGAATACTTAGGGACCCAGTACTTC
>TRBJ1-1|NA|TRBV12-3/TRBV12-4|many
CASSLGWSTEAFF
TGTGCCAGCAGTTTAGGGTGGAGCACTGAAGCTTTCTTT
>TRBJ2-7|NA|TRBV13|NA
CASSPGDSYEQYF
TGTGCCAGCAGCCCAGGGGACTCCTACGAGCAGTACTTC
>TRBJ1-5|NA|TRBV4-1|once
CTSSQETSGRSVTYMQHF
TGCACCAGCAGCCAAGAGACTAGCGGGAGGTCAGTTACATATATGCAGCATTTT
>TRBJ2-5|NA|TRBV7-9|many
CASSKLKDPKETQYF
TGTGCCAGCAGCAAGCTCAAAGATCCTAAAGAGACCCAGTACTTC
>TRBJ1-1|NA|TRBV29-1|NA
CNVEDLMERAVMNTEAFF
TGCAACGTTGAAGATCTTATGGAGCGTGCCGTTATGAACACTGAAGCTTTTTTT
>TRBJ1-2|NA|TRBV10-3|once
CASSGLGQVNGYTF
TGTGCCTCCTCTGGATTGGGTCAAGTGAATGGCTACACCTTC